This entry features one T cell receptor beta chain sequence. The antigen is not known. This specimen belongs to a study of cytomegalovirus exposure and HLA in healthy donors. Study findings and constraints: The listing of roughly 160 TCR beta chains classed them as cytomegalovirus-associated.

Per germline, CDR1 MNHEY and CDR2 SMNVEV (reference sequence). V shed 6 bases, J shed 2 bases, and the junction held 11 bases outside the gene matches. CDR3 size: 17 residues. Primers included in the PCR were 60 Vbeta and 13 Jbeta primers. Generated by immunoSEQ multiplex PCR, the TCRdb table keeps only in-frame clones and is missing some. The repertoire holds roughly 93,000 clones, with 74% as singletons. The sample consisted of PBMCs. This sequence originates from a male donor in good health and CMV-seronegative. The rearrangement links TRBV27 to TRBJ2-3, with TRBD2 matching 10 bases. CDR3 sequence (DNA): TGTGCCAGCAGCCTAATTGGACTAGCGGACAACACAGATACGCAGTATTTT. Its protein is CASSLIGLADNTDTQYF.